This T cell receptor beta chain was captured by sequencing in a study of shared clonotypes between healthy human individuals. Authors' processing steps: ImmunoSEQ output held junction-only sequences without quality scores, so filtering differed. Using immunoSEQ multiplex PCR, the repertoire was profiled, and TCRdb retains in-frame clones only, with some absent. Clone size and V and J calls were adopted from that table, with D and trimming inferred from the DNA. The sample consists of around 2,000,000 clones, about 93% of them appearing once. As for this clone: Antigen unknown.

Study-wide points: Memory subsets generally showed smaller estimated richness than naive subsets did. Across a handful of donors, naive CD4 shared 5% to 6%, naive CD8 over 3%, memory CD4 roughly 2.2%, memory CD8 0.4%.

In germline, CDR1 is LNHDA, CDR2 SQIVND (reference sequence). Trimming took off 5 bases at V and 2 bases at J, with 13 bases between the two ends. This CDR3 spans 14 amino acids. The naive CD8 subset, CD45RO-negative cells positively selected for CCR7, excluded terminally differentiated effector memory CD45RA+ cells. The origin of this receptor is a man aged 18 to 29 in good health. Some clones in this sample may be carry-over from other donors' samples. Sequenced material: naive CD8+ T cells from PBMCs. V usage is TRBV19 and J usage is TRBJ2-7, with D possibly being TRBD1 (5 bases). CDR3 in amino acids: CASSPPDTPYEQYF. The CDR3 DNA reads TGTGCCAGTAGTCCTCCGGACACACCCTACGAGCAGTACTTC.